The rows below give T cell receptor beta chains drawn from one sample of a study of CD8+CD57+ T cells in acquired aplastic anemia. TCRdb passed the reads through MiXCR, listing each CDR3 protein once. The sample contains roughly 420,000 distinct CDR3 sequences, 65% to 75% of which appear only once. Source material: sorted CD4+, CD8+, or CD8+CD57+ T cells (not recorded which) from PBMCs. These receptors were collected from a human donor in good health, serving as a control. CDR3s include the opening cysteine and the closing phenylalanine or tryptophan. The D gene is left open where the match is weak. Rows may omit the clone size; those that give it use once, few, many or a size class.

J gene,clone size,D gene,V gene,CDR3 protein,CDR3 DNA
TRBJ1-2,few,-,TRBV24-1,CATSDHAPGLHGYTF,TGTGCCACCAGTGATCACGCACCGGGGCTCCATGGCTACACCTTC
TRBJ2-3,-,-,TRBV20-1,CSATDPAGITDTQYF,TGCAGTGCTACAGATCCCGCAGGGATCACAGATACGCAGTATTTT
TRBJ2-7,-,TRBD2,TRBV9,CASSPLPGGDGPYEQYF,TGTGCCAGCAGTCCCCTCCCTGGGGGGGACGGACCCTACGAGCAGTACTTC
TRBJ1-3,many,-,TRBV9,CASSQDSHSGNTIYF,TGTGCCAGCAGCCAAGACAGTCACTCTGGAAACACCATATATTTT
TRBJ2-7,-,TRBD1,TRBV19,CASSPLAPTGGNEQYF,TGTGCCAGTAGCCCTCTGGCTCCGACAGGGGGTAATGAGCAGTACTTC
TRBJ2-3,-,TRBD1,TRBV20-1,CSASEGGRDDTQYF,TGCAGTGCTAGCGAAGGGGGCAGAGATGATACGCAGTATTTT
TRBJ1-2,-,TRBD1,TRBV20-1,CSARLGTEYGYTF,TGCAGTGCTAGACTCGGGACAGAGTATGGCTACACCTTC
TRBJ2-5,-,-,TRBV12-3/TRBV12-4,CASTPFNSGQETQQYF,TGTGCCAGCACCCCATTCAACAGCGGGCAGGAGACCCAGCAGTACTTC
TRBJ1-4,-,-,TRBV12-3/TRBV12-4,CASSDRQVNEKLFF,TGTGCCAGCAGTGATCGACAGGTGAATGAAAAACTGTTTTTT
TRBJ2-1,-,TRBD1,TRBV6-2/TRBV6-3,CASTKSGQGAFGQFF,TGTGCCAGCACAAAGTCCGGACAGGGGGCGTTTGGGCAGTTCTTC
TRBJ1-4,-,-,TRBV5-4,CASSWTGKNEKLFF,TGTGCCAGCAGCTGGACCGGAAAAAATGAAAAACTGTTTTTT
TRBJ2-5,-,TRBD1,TRBV7-9,CASSFPGGPGTQYF,TGTGCCAGCAGCTTCCCAGGGGGCCCAGGGACCCAGTACTTC
TRBJ2-3,-,TRBD2,TRBV9,CASSLPRGGSDTQYF,TGTGCCAGCAGCTTACCGCGGGGGGGGTCAGATACGCAGTATTTT
TRBJ1-4,-,-,TRBV2,CASSEGLGKTMFF,TGTGCCAGCAGTGAGGGGTTAGGTAAGACAATGTTTTTC
TRBJ1-2,-,-,TRBV7-9,CASSLGPDSPLHFF,TGTGCCAGCAGCTTAGGGCCGGATTCACCCCTCCACTTTTTC
TRBJ2-1,-,TRBD1,TRBV4-2,CASSLQGADYNEQFF,TGTGCCAGCAGCCTACAGGGGGCGGACTACAATGAGCAGTTCTTC
TRBJ1-1,-,-,TRBV11-3,CASSSSRGGNTEAFF,TGTGCCAGCAGCTCATCCAGGGGAGGGAACACTGAAGCTTTCTTT
TRBJ1-2,-,-,TRBV7-3,CASIKMNQDYGYTF,TGTGCCAGCATAAAGATGAACCAAGACTATGGCTACACCTTC
TRBJ1-1,-,TRBD1,TRBV29-1,CSVDGDSGSNTEAFF,TGCAGCGTTGATGGGGACAGCGGATCGAACACTGAAGCTTTCTTT
TRBJ2-3,-,TRBD2,TRBV7-3,CASSLTRGGSIMQYF,TGTGCCAGCAGCTTAACACGGGGGGGGTCGATCATGCAGTATTTT
TRBJ2-1,many,-,TRBV2,CASNRERSYNEQFF,TGTGCCAGCAATAGGGAGCGATCGTACAATGAGCAGTTCTTC
TRBJ2-5,-,TRBD2,TRBV9,CASSLHGRNSHTQYF,TGTGCCAGCAGTCTACACGGGAGGAATTCACACACCCAGTACTTC
TRBJ2-3,many,TRBD2,TRBV6-2/TRBV6-3,CASIPSGLDTQYF,TGTGCCAGCATACCTAGCGGGCTCGATACGCAGTATTTT
TRBJ2-5,-,TRBD1,TRBV7-2,CASSHGTAQETQYF,TGTGCCAGCAGCCACGGGACAGCCCAAGAGACCCAGTACTTC
TRBJ1-3,many,TRBD1,TRBV7-8,CASSLRGPNSGNTIYF,TGTGCCAGCAGCTTAAGGGGGCCAAACTCTGGAAACACCATATATTTT
TRBJ2-5,many,-,TRBV7-8,CASSPSRGIQETQYF,TGTGCCAGCAGCCCCTCACGGGGGATCCAAGAGACCCAGTACTTC
TRBJ2-1,-,-,TRBV20-1,CSGWQEETQEQFF,TGCAGTGGTTGGCAGGAGGAGACCCAGGAGCAGTTCTTC
TRBJ1-2,-,-,TRBV20-1,CSASLVGSEDYGYTF,TGCAGTGCTAGCCTCGTTGGGTCCGAGGACTATGGCTACACCTTC
TRBJ2-1,few,-,TRBV20-1,CSARVGGNEQFF,TGCAGTGCTAGAGTCGGGGGCAATGAGCAGTTCTTC
TRBJ2-2,-,-,TRBV7-3,CASSFLVAGALFF,TGTGCCAGCAGCTTCCTAGTTGCCGGGGCGCTGTTCTTT
TRBJ1-2,-,-,TRBV29-1,CSLFSDGGYTF,TGCAGCTTATTTAGCGACGGAGGCTACACCTTC
TRBJ1-1,many,TRBD1,TRBV7-2,CASSPRQGLAAFF,TGTGCCAGCAGCCCCCGACAGGGGTTAGCAGCTTTCTTT
TRBJ2-3,-,TRBD2,TRBV7-2,CASSQPRGGASTDTQYF,TGCGCCAGCAGCCAACCACGGGGGGGGGCTAGCACAGATACGCAGTATTTT
TRBJ1-1,many,-,TRBV19,CASSTVNTEAFF,TGTGCCAGTAGTACGGTGAACACTGAAGCTTTCTTT
TRBJ2-3,-,TRBD2,TRBV7-9,CASMLAGGTDTQYF,TGTGCCAGCATGCTAGCGGGGGGCACAGATACGCAGTATTTT
TRBJ2-5,many,TRBD2,TRBV12-3/TRBV12-4,CASSLGGGLAGQETQYF,TGTGCCAGCAGTTTAGGAGGGGGGCTAGCGGGACAAGAGACCCAGTACTTC
TRBJ2-7,-,-,TRBV11-1,CASRRRSGTGSYEQYF,TGTGCCAGCAGGAGGCGCTCGGGAACAGGTTCTTACGAGCAGTACTTC
TRBJ1-3,-,-,TRBV7-2,CASSLMQPSGNTIYF,TGTGCCAGCAGCTTGATGCAGCCTTCGGGAAACACCATATATTTT
TRBJ1-1,many,-,TRBV20-1,CSAGTGLINTEAFF,TGCAGTGCTGGAACAGGGCTAATAAACACTGAAGCTTTCTTT
TRBJ2-3,-,-,TRBV19,CASSFYTFGSGTRLTGTQYF,-
TRBJ1-1,-,TRBD1,TRBV12-3/TRBV12-4,CASSGSGTGGITEAFF,TGTGCCAGCAGTGGTTCCGGGACAGGGGGTATCACTGAAGCTTTCTTT